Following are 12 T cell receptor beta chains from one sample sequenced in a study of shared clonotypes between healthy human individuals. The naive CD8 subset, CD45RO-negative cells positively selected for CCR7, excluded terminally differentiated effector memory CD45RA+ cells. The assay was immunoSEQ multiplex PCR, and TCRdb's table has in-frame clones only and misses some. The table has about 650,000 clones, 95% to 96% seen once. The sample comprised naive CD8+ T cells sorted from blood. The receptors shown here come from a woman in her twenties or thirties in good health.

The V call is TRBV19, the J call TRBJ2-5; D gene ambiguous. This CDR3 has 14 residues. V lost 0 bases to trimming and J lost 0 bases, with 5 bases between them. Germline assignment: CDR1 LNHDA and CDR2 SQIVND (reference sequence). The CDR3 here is CASSIDRDQETQYF. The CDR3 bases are TGTGCCAGTAGTATAGATCGGGACCAAGAGACCCAGTACTTC.

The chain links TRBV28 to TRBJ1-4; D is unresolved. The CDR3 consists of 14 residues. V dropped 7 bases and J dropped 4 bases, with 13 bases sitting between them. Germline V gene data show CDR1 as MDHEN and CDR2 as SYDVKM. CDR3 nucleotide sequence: TGTGCCAGCACCCTCTTGGGCAGTAATGAAAAACTGTTTTTT. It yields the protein CASTLLGSNEKLFF.

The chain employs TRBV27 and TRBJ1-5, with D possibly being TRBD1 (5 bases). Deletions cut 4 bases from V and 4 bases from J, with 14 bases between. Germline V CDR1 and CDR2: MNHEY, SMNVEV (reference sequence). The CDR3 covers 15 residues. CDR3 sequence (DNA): TGTGCCAGCAGTTCAGGGTCCCGGGGTAATCAGCCCCAGCATTTT. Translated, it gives CASSSGSRGNQPQHF.

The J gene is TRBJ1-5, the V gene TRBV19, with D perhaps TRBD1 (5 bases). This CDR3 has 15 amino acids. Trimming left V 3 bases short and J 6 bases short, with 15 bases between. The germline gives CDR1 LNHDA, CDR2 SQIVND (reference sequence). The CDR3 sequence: CASSIFLSGPQPQHF. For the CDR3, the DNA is TGTGCCAGTAGTATTTTTCTTTCGGGACCTCAGCCCCAGCATTTT.

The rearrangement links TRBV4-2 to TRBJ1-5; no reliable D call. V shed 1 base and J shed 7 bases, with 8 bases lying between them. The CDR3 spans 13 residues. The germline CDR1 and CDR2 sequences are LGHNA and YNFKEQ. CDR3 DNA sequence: TGTGCCAGCAGCCAAGTTTTGGGGCAGCCCCAGCATTTT. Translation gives CASSQVLGQPQHF.

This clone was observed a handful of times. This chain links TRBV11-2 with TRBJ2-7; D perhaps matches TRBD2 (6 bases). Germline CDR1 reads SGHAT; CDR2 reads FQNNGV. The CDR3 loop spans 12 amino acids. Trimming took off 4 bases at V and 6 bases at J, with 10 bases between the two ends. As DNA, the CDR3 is TGTGCCAGCAGCTCCCGGGGAGGCGAGCAGTACTTC. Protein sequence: CASSSRGGEQYF. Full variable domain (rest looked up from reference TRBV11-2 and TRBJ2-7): EAGVAQSPRYKIIEKRQSVAFWCNPISGHATLYWYQQILGQGPKLLIQFQNNGVVDDSQLPKDRFSAERLKGVDSTLKIQPAKLEDSAVYLCASSSRGGEQYFGPGTRLTVT.

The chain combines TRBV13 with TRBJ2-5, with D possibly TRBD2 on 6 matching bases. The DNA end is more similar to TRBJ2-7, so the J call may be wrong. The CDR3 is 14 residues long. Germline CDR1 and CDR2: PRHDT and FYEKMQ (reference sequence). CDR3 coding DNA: TGTGCCAGCAGCTTAGACTCCTTCGGGAGCGAGCAGTACTTC. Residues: CASSLDSFGSEQYF.

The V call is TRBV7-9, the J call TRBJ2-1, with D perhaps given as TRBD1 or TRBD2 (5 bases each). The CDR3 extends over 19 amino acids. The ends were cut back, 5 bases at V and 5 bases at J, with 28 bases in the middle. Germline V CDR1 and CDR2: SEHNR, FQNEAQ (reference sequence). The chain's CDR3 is CASSPTPGTTEKTDNEQFF. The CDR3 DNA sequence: TGTGCCAGCAGCCCCACCCCGGGAACGACAGAAAAAACAGACAATGAGCAGTTCTTC.

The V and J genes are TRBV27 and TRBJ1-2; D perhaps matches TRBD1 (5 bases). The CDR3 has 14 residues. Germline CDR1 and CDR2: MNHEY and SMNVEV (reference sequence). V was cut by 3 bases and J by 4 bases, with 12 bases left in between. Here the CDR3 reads CASSLWQGGYGYTF. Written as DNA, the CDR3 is TGTGCCAGCAGTTTGTGGCAGGGTGGCTATGGCTACACCTTC.

The CDR3 sequence is CATSSDRGSYEQYF. The CDR3, as DNA: TGTGCCACCAGCTCCGACAGGGGCTCCTACGAGCAGTACTTC. The chain has TRBV15 and TRBJ2-7, with TRBD1 identical over 8 bases. Germline V CDR1 and CDR2: LNHNV, YYDKDF (reference sequence). The CDR3 covers 14 residues. V was clipped by 5 bases and J by 0 bases; unmatched bases: 3.

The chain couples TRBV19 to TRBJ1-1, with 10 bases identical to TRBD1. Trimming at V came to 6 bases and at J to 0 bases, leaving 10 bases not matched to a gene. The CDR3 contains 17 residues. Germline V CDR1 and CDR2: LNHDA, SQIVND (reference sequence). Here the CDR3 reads CASSGDRGNLMNTEAFF. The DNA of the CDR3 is TGTGCCAGTAGCGGGGACAGGGGAAACCTTATGAACACTGAAGCTTTCTTT.

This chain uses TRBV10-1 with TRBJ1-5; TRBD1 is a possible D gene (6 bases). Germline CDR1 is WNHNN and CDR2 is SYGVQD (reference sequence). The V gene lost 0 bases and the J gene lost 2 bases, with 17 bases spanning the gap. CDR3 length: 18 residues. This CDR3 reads CASSESVDGGWGNQPQHF. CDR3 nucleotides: TGCGCCAGCAGTGAGTCAGTTGACGGGGGCTGGGGCAATCAGCCCCAGCATTTT.